This entry lists 20 T cell receptor beta chains sequenced from one sample in a study of blood T cell repertoires in COVID-19. Produced via immunoSEQ multiplex PCR; TCRdb's table is partial and in-frame only. The profile covers 55,000 to 70,000 clones, with about nine tenths appearing a single time and roughly 21% taken by the ten largest. Sequencing input: peripheral blood. All receptors come from a woman older than 75 with COVID-19, enrolled during active disease.

CDR3 residues: CASSWGGRDEQYF. The DNA of the CDR3 is TGTGCCAGCAGTTGGGGAGGTCGGGACGAGCAGTACTTC. The J gene is TRBJ2-7, the V gene TRBV27; D may be TRBD2 (6 bases). Germline-derived CDR1 and CDR2 are MNHEY and SMNVEV (reference sequence). The CDR3 has 13 amino acids. V was pared by 4 bases and J by 5 bases, with 12 bases between.

The chain combines TRBV7-2 with TRBJ2-1; 8 bases are shared with TRBD1. CDR3 length equals 14 residues. Trimming cost V 5 bases and J 6 bases; bases outside gene matches: 6. Per germline, CDR1 SGHTA and CDR2 FQGNSA. The CDR3 bases are TGTGCCAGCAGCCGGACAGGGAGCTCCAATGAGCAGTTCTTC. It codes for CASSRTGSSNEQFF.

J is TRBJ2-2 and V is TRBV6-5; the match to TRBD2 covers 9 bases. Trimming at V came to 6 bases and at J to 7 bases, leaving 9 bases not matched to a gene. This CDR3 is built from 15 residues. Germline CDR1 is MNHEY and CDR2 is SVGAGI. The CDR3 DNA sequence: TGTGCCAGCAGCCTCGCGGGGGGGCCCGGCGGGGAGCTGTTTTTT. Translation gives CASSLAGGPGGELFF.

The J gene is TRBJ1-1, the V gene TRBV19; D is unclear. The CDR3 totals 14 residues. V shed 6 bases and J shed 1 base, with 12 bases lying between them. Germline CDR1 is LNHDA and CDR2 is SQIVND (reference sequence). The DNA for the CDR3 is TGTGCCAGTAGCCTTACAGCTCAGAACACTGAAGCTTTCTTT. It specifies CASSLTAQNTEAFF.

A note on this clone: Other DNA sequences in this sample translate to the same CDR3. The chain has TRBV9 and TRBJ1-2; 12 bases fit TRBD1. Looked up from germline, CDR1 is SGDLS and CDR2 is YYNGEE. The CDR3 contains 15 residues. J was trimmed by 3 bases and V by 2 bases; bases with no gene match: 2. The CDR3 sequence: CASSVGTGGDYGYTF. Written as DNA, the CDR3 is TGTGCCAGCAGCGTTGGGACAGGGGGCGACTATGGCTACACCTTC.

The gene calls are TRBV2 and TRBJ1-6, with D possibly TRBD1 on 5 matching bases. Trimming left V 6 bases short and J 6 bases short, with 15 bases between. The CDR3 covers 15 residues. CDR1 and CDR2 (germline): SNHLY, FYNNEI. The CDR3 is CASRARDTLNSPLHF. The CDR3 DNA reads TGTGCCAGCAGGGCCAGGGATACTCTTAATTCACCCCTCCACTTT.

The chain is built from TRBV6-5 and TRBJ1-1; D may be TRBD1 (6 bases). From germline, CDR1 is MNHEY and CDR2 SVGAGI. This CDR3 spans 14 amino acids. V was cut by 6 bases and J by 4 bases, with 15 bases left in between. The CDR3 nucleotides read TGTGCCAGCAGCCAAGAGGGGGTCAGCACTGAAGCTTTCTTT. This translates into CASSQEGVSTEAFF.

Concerning this clone: Other DNA sequences in this specimen translate into the identical CDR3. V usage is TRBV7-9 and J usage is TRBJ1-2; perhaps TRBD1 as D (6 bases). CDR1 SEHNR and CDR2 FQNEAQ come from the germline V gene (reference sequence). The ends were cut back, 1 base at V and 7 bases at J, with 13 bases in the middle. This CDR3 spans 14 amino acids. CDR3 bases: TGTGCCAGCAGCTTAGAAGGGGGAACGGGTGGCTACACCTTC. Translating it yields CASSLEGGTGGYTF.

Only one count was recorded for this clone. The V and J genes are TRBV11-2 and TRBJ1-6; D remains unclear. The CDR3 is 15 residues long. Germline-derived CDR1 and CDR2 are SGHAT and FQNNGV. V gave up 3 bases and J gave up 0 bases, with 6 bases separating them. Here the CDR3 reads CASSFSPSYNSPLHF. The CDR3 DNA is TGTGCCAGCAGCTTCTCCCCCTCCTATAATTCACCCCTCCACTTT.

The J gene is TRBJ1-1, the V gene TRBV12-3 or TRBV12-4; D remains unclear. The CDR3 totals 13 residues. Trimming stripped 3 bases from V and 8 bases from J, with 13 bases between. CDR3 coding DNA: TGTGCCAGCAGTTTGGGCACATACGAAGAAGCTTTCTTT. Amino acids: CASSLGTYEEAFF.

J is TRBJ2-5 and V is TRBV2, with D possibly TRBD1 on 6 matching bases. Between the trimmed V and J ends, which lost 3 bases and 2 bases, there was a span of 10 bases. Germline values: CDR1 SNHLY, CDR2 FYNNEI. CDR3 length: 14 residues. The CDR3 bases are TGTGCCAGCAGTGATCGCGGACAGCAAGAGACCCAGTACTTC. It encodes CASSDRGQQETQYF.

The gene calls are TRBV5-1 and TRBJ2-2, with D possibly matching TRBD2 (5 bases). This CDR3 comprises 17 residues. Trimming cost V 4 bases and J 3 bases, with 19 bases left between them. CDR1 and CDR2 from the germline V gene are SGHRS and YFSETQ. CDR3 in amino acids: CASSPTNSGSDTGELFF. Written as DNA, the CDR3 is TGCGCCAGCAGCCCAACTAATTCGGGGTCGGACACCGGGGAGCTGTTTTTT.

The V gene is TRBV12-3 or TRBV12-4, the J gene TRBJ1-5, with D hard to call. V lost 10 bases and J lost 7, with 17 bases in between. The CDR3 runs to 13 residues. CDR3 loop: CATSTRPGQPQHF. The CDR3 DNA follows: TGTGCCACTTCCACCCGCCCGGGGCAGCCCCAGCATTTT.

The chain uses TRBV19 and TRBJ1-2; tentative D call: TRBD1 (6 bases). Germline V gene data show CDR1 as LNHDA and CDR2 as SQIVND (reference sequence). V lost 4 bases, J lost 2 bases, and 14 bases lay in between. This CDR3 comprises 15 residues. The CDR3 DNA reads as TGTGCCAGTAGTACCCCCATACAGGGCAACTATGGCTACACCTTC. Encoded protein: CASSTPIQGNYGYTF. Filled out from reference TRBV19 and TRBJ1-2, the complete variable domain reads DGGITQSPKYLFRKEGQNVTLSCEQNLNHDAMYWYRQDPGQGLRLIYYSQIVNDFQKGDIAEGYSVSREKKESFPLTVTSAQKNPTAFYLCASSTPIQGNYGYTFGSGTRLTVV.

This clone has just a few counts. This CDR3 reads CASSSGTGGQETQYF. CDR3 DNA sequence: TGCGCCAGCAGCTCCGGGACAGGGGGCCAAGAGACCCAGTACTTC. The V gene is TRBV5-1, the J gene TRBJ2-5; 11 bases fit TRBD1. CDR3 length equals 15 residues. Germline V gene sequence: CDR1 SGHRS, CDR2 YFSETQ. V was pared by 3 bases and J by 1 base, with 2 bases of the junction left unmatched.

This rearrangement joins TRBV19 to TRBJ2-5; TRBD1 is a possible D gene (7 bases). Germline CDR1 reads LNHDA; CDR2 reads SQIVND (reference sequence). The V end was cut by 6 bases, the J end by 5 bases, with 19 bases between. The CDR3 extends over 15 amino acids. CDR3: CASRIGGGFAETQYF. Here the CDR3 DNA reads TGTGCCAGTAGAATCGGAGGGGGCTTTGCGGAGACCCAGTACTTC.

V and J are TRBV6-1 and TRBJ2-2; tentatively, D is TRBD1 (6 bases). V shed 3 bases and J shed 3 bases, with 11 bases lying between them. The CDR3 sequence is 15 residues long. CDR1 is MNHNS and CDR2 is SASEGT in the germline V gene. Written as DNA, the CDR3 is TGTGCCAGCAGTGATTTCTCAGGGGACACCGGGGAGCTGTTTTTT. Translation: CASSDFSGDTGELFF.

The chain combines TRBV24-1 with TRBJ1-2; a weak D match, TRBD1 (5 bases). Per the germline V gene, CDR1 is KGHDR and CDR2 is SFDVKD. CDR3 length: 12 amino acids. The V and J ends lost 4 bases and 7 bases respectively, with 9 bases between them. The CDR3 reads CATSDPRVGYTF. The CDR3 coding sequence is TGTGCCACCAGTGACCCCAGGGTTGGCTACACCTTC.

V gene TRBV5-1 combines with J gene TRBJ1-1; tentatively, D is TRBD1 (5 bases). The germline V and J ends were trimmed by 3 bases and 0 bases, with 15 bases remaining between them. The CDR3 contains 16 residues. CDR1 and CDR2 from the germline V gene are SGHRS and YFSETQ. CDR3 coding DNA: TGCGCCAGCAGCTGGGGATCTGGGGGGATGAACACTGAAGCTTTCTTT. The encoded protein is CASSWGSGGMNTEAFF.

The rearrangement joins TRBV6-5 to TRBJ2-7; TRBD2 matches at 11 bases. The CDR3 extends over 15 amino acids. Germline CDR1 and CDR2: MNHEY and SVGAGI. The trim removed 6 bases at V and 2 bases at J, leaving 6 bases unmatched. CDR3 in DNA: TGTGCCAGCAGGGGGACTAGCGGTGCCACCTACGAGCAGTACTTC. Amino acids: CASRGTSGATYEQYF.